This TCR beta chain was found in a study of blood T cells in healthy people across ages. Notes on the study in general: There were more naive CD4+ cells and higher diversity in long-lived donors than in aged donors.

Germline lookup yields CDR1 SGHVS and CDR2 FQNEAQ. The germline V and J ends were trimmed by 1 base and 3 bases, with 12 bases remaining between them. The CDR3 has 15 amino acids. PCR was performed a second time for about 7 to 11 cycles using a sample-barcoded 5' primer and a J-beta primer mix. MiXCR, applied by TCRdb to the 5' RACE reads, yields one record per CDR3 protein. The sample has over a million distinct CDR3 sequences, 45% seen once. Each donor supplied roughly 10 milliliters of peripheral blood. At least 7 million PBMCs were isolated per sample. Total RNA was isolated from each sample in quantities of at least 6 micrograms. As regards this clonotype: No antigen is known for it.

The material sequenced was blood. The sequence was obtained from a woman in her sixties in good health. The V call is TRBV7-8, the J call TRBJ1-2; D ambiguous. The CDR3 sequence is CASSLEAGSDYGYTF. As DNA, the CDR3 is TGTGCCAGCAGCTTAGAGGCGGGTTCCGACTATGGCTACACCTTC.